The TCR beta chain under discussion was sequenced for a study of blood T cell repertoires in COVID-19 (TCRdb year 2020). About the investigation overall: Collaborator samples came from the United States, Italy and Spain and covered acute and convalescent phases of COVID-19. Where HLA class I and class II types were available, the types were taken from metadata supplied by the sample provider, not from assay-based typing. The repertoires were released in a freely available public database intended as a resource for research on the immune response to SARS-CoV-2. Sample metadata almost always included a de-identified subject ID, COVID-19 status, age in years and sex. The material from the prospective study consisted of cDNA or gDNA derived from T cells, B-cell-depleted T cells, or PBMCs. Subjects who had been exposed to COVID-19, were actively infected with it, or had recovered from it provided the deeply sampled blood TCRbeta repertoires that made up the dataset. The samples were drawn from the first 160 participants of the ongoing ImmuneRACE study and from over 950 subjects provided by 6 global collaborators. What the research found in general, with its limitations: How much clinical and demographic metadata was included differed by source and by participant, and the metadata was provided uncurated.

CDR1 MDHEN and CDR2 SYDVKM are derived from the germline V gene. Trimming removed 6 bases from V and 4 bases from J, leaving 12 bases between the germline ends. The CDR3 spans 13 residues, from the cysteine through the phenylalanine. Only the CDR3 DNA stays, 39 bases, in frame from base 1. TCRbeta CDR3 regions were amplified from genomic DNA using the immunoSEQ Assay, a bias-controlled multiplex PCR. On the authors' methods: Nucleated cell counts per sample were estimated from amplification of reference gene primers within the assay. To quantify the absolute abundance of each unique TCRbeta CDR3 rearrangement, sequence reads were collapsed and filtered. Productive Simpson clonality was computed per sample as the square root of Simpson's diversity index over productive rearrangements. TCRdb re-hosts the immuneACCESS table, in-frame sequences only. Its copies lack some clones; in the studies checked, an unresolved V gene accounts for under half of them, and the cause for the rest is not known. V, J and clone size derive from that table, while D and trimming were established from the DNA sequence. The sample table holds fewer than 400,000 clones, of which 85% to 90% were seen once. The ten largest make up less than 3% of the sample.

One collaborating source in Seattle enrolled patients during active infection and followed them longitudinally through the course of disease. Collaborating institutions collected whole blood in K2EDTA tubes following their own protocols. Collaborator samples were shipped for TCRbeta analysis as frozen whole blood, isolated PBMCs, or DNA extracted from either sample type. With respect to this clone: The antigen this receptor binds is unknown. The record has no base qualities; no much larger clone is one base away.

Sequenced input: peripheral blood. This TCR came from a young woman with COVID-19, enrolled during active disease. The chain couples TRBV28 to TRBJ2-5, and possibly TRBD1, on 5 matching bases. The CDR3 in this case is CASRRQRSETQYF. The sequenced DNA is TGTGCCAGCAGAAGACAGAGGTCAGAGACCCAGTACTTC.